Listed here are 32 T cell receptor beta chains from one sample, sequenced in a study of cytomegalovirus exposure and HLA in healthy donors. PCR primers comprised 60 Vbeta and 13 Jbeta primers. The method was immunoSEQ multiplex PCR; TCRdb's version includes in-frame clones alone and lacks a portion of them. The sample yields some 240,000 clones, about 90% seen once. Sequencing input: PBMCs. The origin of the receptors is a girl aged 2-10 years in good health and CMV-seronegative.

The chain employs TRBV5-4 and TRBJ1-5, with D possibly being TRBD1 (6 bases). Per the germline V gene, CDR1 is SGHNT and CDR2 is YYREEE (reference sequence). V was shortened by 4 bases and J by 3 bases, with 17 bases between the two germline ends. The CDR3 is made up of 16 amino acids. The DNA for the CDR3 is TGTGCCAGCAGCCTAGGCGGACAGACCCCCAATCAGCCCCAGCATTTT. Protein: CASSLGGQTPNQPQHF.

V is TRBV29-1 and J is TRBJ2-1; D is perhaps TRBD2 (6 bases). V was clipped by 6 bases and J by 2 bases, with 8 bases between them. The CDR3 contains 12 residues. The germline V gene encodes CDR1 SQVTM and CDR2 ANQGSEA. Here the CDR3 reads CSVGGTYNEQFF. The CDR3 DNA reads as TGCAGCGTAGGCGGGACCTACAATGAGCAGTTCTTC.

The rearrangement uses TRBV28 and TRBJ1-5; tentatively, D is TRBD1 (5 bases). Per germline, CDR1 MDHEN and CDR2 SYDVKM. The CDR3 length is 14 residues. The V gene lost 1 base and the J gene lost 7 bases, with 11 bases spanning the gap. As DNA, the CDR3 is TGTGCCAGCAGTTTATTTCGGGGGAGCCAGCCCCAGCATTTT. Protein product: CASSLFRGSQPQHF.

CDR3 nucleotides: TGTGCCAGTAGATCACAGGGCCCCAGCAATCAGCCCCAGCATTTT. It yields the protein CASRSQGPSNQPQHF. The V call is TRBV19, the J call TRBJ1-5; a possible D gene is TRBD1 (6 bases). Trimming took off 6 bases at V and 1 base at J, with 13 bases between the two ends. Germline CDR1 and CDR2: LNHDA and SQIVND (reference sequence). The CDR3 is 15 amino acids.

The rearrangement joins TRBV2 to TRBJ1-2, with 10 positions matching TRBD1. V lost 10 bases and J lost 6; bases outside the gene matches: 11. Per the germline V gene, CDR1 is SNHLY and CDR2 is FYNNEI. The CDR3 consists of 14 residues. Here the CDR3 reads CATQNGQGVNGYTF. The CDR3 DNA sequence: TGTGCCACCCAGAACGGACAGGGGGTAAATGGCTACACCTTC.

The chain couples TRBV5-1 to TRBJ1-2; maybe TRBD1 (5 bases). Trimming cost V 7 bases and J 9 bases, with 19 bases left between them. This CDR3 contains 13 residues. The germline gives CDR1 SGHRS, CDR2 YFSETQ. CDR3 amino acids: CASRGAASNRYTF. The CDR3, as DNA: TGCGCCAGCCGTGGGGCAGCGTCTAATCGCTACACCTTC.

V gene TRBV28 combines with J gene TRBJ2-5; 13 nucleotides match TRBD2. CDR1 is MDHEN, CDR2 SYDVKM, per germline. The CDR3 covers 16 residues. Germline trimming cut 5 bases from V and 5 bases from J; bases unmatched to any gene: 8. CDR3 loop: CASSPGLAGVGETQYF. CDR3 in DNA: TGTGCCAGCAGTCCCGGACTAGCGGGAGTGGGGGAGACCCAGTACTTC.

The V and J genes are TRBV4-1 and TRBJ2-7; D not certain. In germline, CDR1 is MGHRA, CDR2 YSYEKL. V was trimmed by 0 bases and J by 2 bases, leaving 14 bases between them. This CDR3 has 16 amino acids. The CDR3 loop is CASSQDQRDFTYEQYF. CDR3 nucleotides: TGCGCCAGCAGCCAAGATCAGAGAGACTTCACCTACGAGCAGTACTTC.

Here the CDR3 reads CASSPTSGRPGGELFF. CDR3 coding DNA: TGTGCCAGCTCACCAACAAGCGGGAGACCTGGCGGGGAGCTGTTTTTT. The chain is built from TRBV18 and TRBJ2-2, with 8 nucleotides matching TRBD2. After removal of 2 bases from V and 7 bases from J, the junction contained 9 bases not matched to a gene. The CDR3 sequence is 16 residues long. CDR1 is KGHSH and CDR2 is LQKENI in the germline V gene.

The chain combines TRBV19 with TRBJ2-1; no clear D. Trimming cost V 9 bases and J 5 bases, with 17 bases left between them. Germline V gives CDR1 LNHDA, CDR2 SQIVND (reference sequence). The CDR3 runs to 14 residues. The CDR3, as DNA: TGTGCCAGCCACCGTCGGAACTATAACAATGAGCAGTTCTTC. Amino acid sequence: CASHRRNYNNEQFF.

This chain uses TRBV7-6 with TRBJ2-6; no definite D call. The CDR3 consists of 16 residues. V gave up 8 bases and J gave up 0 bases, with 14 bases separating them. The V gene's germline CDR1 is SGHVS and CDR2 FNYEAQ. The CDR3 bases are TGTGCCAGCCAGGAAGCCCCCAACTCTGGGGCCAACGTCCTGACTTTC. Protein product: CASQEAPNSGANVLTF. Together with reference TRBV7-6 and TRBJ2-6, the CDR3 gives the full variable domain: GAGVSQSPRYKVTKRGQDVALRCDPISGHVSLYWYRQALGQGPEFLTYFNYEAQQDKSGLPNDRFSAERPEGSISTLTIQRTEQRDSAMYRCASQEAPNSGANVLTFGAGSRLTVL.

The V call is TRBV10-3, the J call TRBJ1-5, with a weak D call TRBD1 (6 bases). V gave up 11 bases and J gave up 2 bases, with 13 bases separating them. This CDR3 region has 13 residues. Germline-derived CDR1 and CDR2 are ENHRY and SYGVKD. The CDR3 DNA is TGTGCCTCCCAGGGGTTGGGCAATCAGCCCCAGCATTTT. Translating it yields CASQGLGNQPQHF.

The gene calls are TRBV7-9 and TRBJ1-2; D is unresolved. V was clipped by 5 bases and J by 4 bases, with 8 bases between them. Germline V gene lookup returns CDR1 SEHNR and CDR2 FQNEAQ (reference sequence). The CDR3 runs 12 residues. CDR3 sequence: CASSPGSYGYTF. CDR3 nucleotide sequence: TGTGCCAGCAGCCCGGGGAGCTATGGCTACACCTTC.

The V gene is TRBV7-8, the J gene TRBJ1-6; TRBD1 might be the D (5 bases). V lost 7 bases, J lost 8 bases, and 12 bases lay in between. This CDR3 is built from 13 residues. The germline gives CDR1 SGHVS, CDR2 FQNEAQ. CDR3 sequence reads: CASNAGGDSPLHF. CDR3 in DNA: TGTGCCAGCAACGCCGGAGGGGATTCACCCCTCCACTTT.

This clone was counted once. V is TRBV19 and J is TRBJ2-2; weak D call: TRBD1 (5 bases). CDR3 size: 16 residues. Germline V CDR1 and CDR2: LNHDA, SQIVND (reference sequence). V was pared by 6 bases and J by 6 bases, with 20 bases between. The CDR3 DNA is TGTGCCAGTAGGCAGGGTTGGGGCGCGATGGCCGGGGAGCTGTTTTTT. It specifies CASRQGWGAMAGELFF.

The rearrangement joins TRBV4-1 to TRBJ2-1, with 8 positions matching TRBD2. V was pared by 0 bases and J by 10 bases, with 5 bases of the junction left unmatched. The V gene's germline CDR1 is MGHRA and CDR2 YSYEKL. The CDR3 is made up of 14 amino acids. The CDR3 loop is CASSQEAGGPEQFF. CDR3 bases: TGCGCCAGCAGCCAAGAGGCGGGGGGCCCCGAGCAGTTCTTC.

This chain joins TRBV29-1 and TRBJ1-5; TRBD1 is a possible D gene (5 bases). Germline V gene sequence: CDR1 SQVTM, CDR2 ANQGSEA. The CDR3 is 13 amino acids. V was trimmed by 5 bases and J by 5 bases, leaving 13 bases between them. The CDR3 protein is CSVKETVDQPQHF. Here the CDR3 DNA reads TGCAGCGTTAAGGAGACAGTCGATCAGCCCCAGCATTTT.

The chain couples TRBV18 to TRBJ1-1; D is perhaps TRBD1 (6 bases). CDR1 and CDR2 (germline): KGHSH, LQKENI. The CDR3 extends over 14 amino acids. V lost 5 bases to trimming and J lost 1 base, with 11 bases between them. CDR3 bases: TGTGCCAGCTCATCAAAGACAGGGAACACTGAAGCTTTCTTT. Amino acid sequence: CASSSKTGNTEAFF. Complete variable domain (other parts from reference TRBV18 and TRBJ1-1): NAGVMQNPRHLVRRRGQEARLRCSPMKGHSHVYWYRQLPEEGLKFMVYLQKENIIDESGMPKERFSAEFPKEGPSILRIQQVVRGDSAAYFCASSSKTGNTEAFFGQGTRLTVV.

The sample holds one count of this clone. This chain links TRBV10-2 with TRBJ2-3; 9 positions match TRBD2. The CDR3 runs to 19 residues. J was trimmed by 4 bases and V by 1 base; bases with no gene match: 15. Germline loops: CDR1 WSHSY, CDR2 SAAADI. Here the CDR3 reads CASSEWLAGPTWGADTQYF. The CDR3 bases are TGCGCCAGCAGTGAGTGGCTAGCGGGGCCGACGTGGGGCGCAGATACGCAGTATTTT.

CDR3 region: CAWNRRWGDSNQPQHF. Here the CDR3 DNA reads TGTGCCTGGAATCGCCGGTGGGGGGATAGCAATCAGCCCCAGCATTTT. The rearrangement uses TRBV30 and TRBJ1-5, with D perhaps TRBD1 (5 bases). Trimming stripped 4 bases from V and 0 bases from J, with 16 bases between. Germline CDR1 GTSNPN, CDR2 SVGIG (reference sequence). The CDR3 has 16 amino acids.

The chain employs TRBV4-1 and TRBJ1-1; the match to TRBD1 covers 8 bases. Germline CDR1 MGHRA, CDR2 YSYEKL. This CDR3 is built from 17 residues. J was trimmed by 3 bases and V by 7 bases; bases with no gene match: 16. The CDR3 here is CASTSGGAASRDTEAFF. The CDR3, as DNA: TGCGCCAGCACCTCAGGGGGCGCGGCCTCTAGGGACACTGAAGCTTTCTTT.

The chain carries TRBV4-2 and TRBJ2-7, with TRBD2 identical over 11 bases. The CDR3 extends over 18 amino acids. Per germline, CDR1 LGHNA and CDR2 YNFKEQ. The trim removed 0 bases at V and 5 bases at J, leaving 12 bases unmatched. The chain's CDR3 is CASSQEHSGGAASHEQYF. DNA of the CDR3: TGTGCCAGCAGCCAAGAACATAGCGGGGGGGCTGCTTCGCACGAGCAGTACTTC.

The chain carries TRBV29-1 and TRBJ2-7, with 10 bases aligning to TRBD2. The germline gives CDR1 SQVTM, CDR2 ANQGSEA. V shed 6 bases, J shed 3 bases, and the junction held 20 bases outside the gene matches. CDR3 length: 18 residues. In DNA form, the CDR3 reads TGCAGCGTGAAAGGCAGGACAGGGATCAGCGGGGGGGTCTACGAGCAGTACTTC. It yields the protein CSVKGRTGISGGVYEQYF.

V usage is TRBV28 and J usage is TRBJ2-3, with TRBD2 identical over 9 bases. Germline CDR1 MDHEN, CDR2 SYDVKM. The CDR3 runs to 19 residues. Trimming at V came to 6 bases and at J to 0 bases, leaving 16 bases not matched to a gene. DNA of the CDR3: TGTGCCAGCAGCGAGACTAGCGGCGGTTCCCCACCCAGCACAGATACGCAGTATTTT. This encodes CASSETSGGSPPSTDTQYF.

This rearrangement joins TRBV4-1 to TRBJ2-1; D remains ambiguous. In germline, CDR1 is MGHRA, CDR2 YSYEKL. V was shortened by 1 base and J by 5 bases, with 6 bases between the two germline ends. This CDR3 has 13 residues. CDR3 nucleotide sequence: TGCGCCAGCAGCCAAGTCCGCGACAATGAGCAGTTCTTC. Its protein is CASSQVRDNEQFF.

The genes are TRBV5-4 and TRBJ2-5; TRBD2 matches 7 bases. CDR1 and CDR2 from the germline V gene are SGHNT and YYREEE (reference sequence). The J segment lost 7 bases and the V segment lost 0 bases, leaving 3 bases of the junction unmatched. The length of the CDR3 is 13 residues. The CDR3 nucleotides are TGTGCCAGCAGCTTGGGGGGGGAGGGGACCCAGTACTTC. Translated: CASSLGGEGTQYF. The whole variable domain, filled in from reference TRBV5-4 and TRBJ2-5, reads ETGVTQSPTHLIKTRGQQVTLRCSSQSGHNTVSWYQQALGQGPQFIFQYYREEENGRGNFPPRFSGLQFPNYSSELNVNALELDDSALYLCASSLGGEGTQYFGPGTRLLVL.

The chain recombines TRBV29-1 with TRBJ1-1; 7 positions agree with TRBD1. CDR1 SQVTM and CDR2 ANQGSEA come from the germline V gene. This CDR3 spans 12 amino acids. This CDR3 is CTATGVGTEAFF. CDR3 sequence (DNA): TGCACCGCTACAGGGGTGGGCACTGAAGCTTTCTTT.

The chain uses TRBV5-8 and TRBJ1-5; 7 nucleotides agree with TRBD1. V shed 0 bases, J shed 4 bases, and the junction held 4 bases outside the gene matches. This CDR3 region has 15 residues. The germline CDR1 and CDR2 sequences are SGHTS and YDEGEE. This CDR3 reads CASSLGQGVNQPQHF. In DNA, the CDR3 is TGTGCCAGCAGCTTGGGGCAGGGGGTTAATCAGCCCCAGCATTTT. Using reference TRBV5-8 and TRBJ1-5 for the parts outside the CDR3, the full variable domain is EAGVTQSPTHLIKTRGQQATLRCSPISGHTSVYWYQQALGLGLQFLLWYDEGEERNRGNFPPRFSGRQFPNYSSELNVNALELEDSALYLCASSLGQGVNQPQHFGDGTRLSIL.

The chain recombines TRBV10-1 with TRBJ2-5, with no clear D. The CDR3 is 13 amino acids. In germline, CDR1 is WNHNN, CDR2 SYGVQD (reference sequence). Deletions cut 3 bases from V and 4 bases from J, with 9 bases between. The CDR3 DNA reads as TGCGCCAGCAGTGATAGAAATCGAGAGACCCAGTACTTC. This encodes CASSDRNRETQYF.

The chain joins TRBV5-1 to TRBJ2-2; 8 bases match TRBD1. Germline CDR1 and CDR2: SGHRS and YFSETQ. The CDR3 is made up of 15 amino acids. Unmatched junction bases numbered 6, after V lost 4 bases and J lost 4 bases. The CDR3 sequence: CASSPDRVGTGELFF. The CDR3 nucleotides are TGCGCCAGCAGCCCGGACAGGGTCGGCACCGGGGAGCTGTTTTTT.

This clone was found a few times. The V call is TRBV7-2, the J call TRBJ2-5, with D unresolved. Germline CDR1 is SGHTA and CDR2 is FQGNSA. CDR3 length: 14 residues. V lost 4 bases and J lost 0, with 9 bases in between. The CDR3 region has the DNA TGTGCCAGCAGCTCATTGGAGTACCAAGAGACCCAGTACTTC. As protein: CASSSLEYQETQYF.

In nucleotides, the CDR3 is TGTGCCAGCAGCTCCGGGGACAGGGGCGCCTACGAGCAGTACTTC. This encodes CASSSGDRGAYEQYF. The chain has TRBV13 and TRBJ2-7; 10 bases line up with TRBD1. The junction had 5 bases not matched to a gene; V was cut back by 4 bases and J by 2 bases. Germline loops: CDR1 PRHDT, CDR2 FYEKMQ (reference sequence). The CDR3 runs 15 residues.